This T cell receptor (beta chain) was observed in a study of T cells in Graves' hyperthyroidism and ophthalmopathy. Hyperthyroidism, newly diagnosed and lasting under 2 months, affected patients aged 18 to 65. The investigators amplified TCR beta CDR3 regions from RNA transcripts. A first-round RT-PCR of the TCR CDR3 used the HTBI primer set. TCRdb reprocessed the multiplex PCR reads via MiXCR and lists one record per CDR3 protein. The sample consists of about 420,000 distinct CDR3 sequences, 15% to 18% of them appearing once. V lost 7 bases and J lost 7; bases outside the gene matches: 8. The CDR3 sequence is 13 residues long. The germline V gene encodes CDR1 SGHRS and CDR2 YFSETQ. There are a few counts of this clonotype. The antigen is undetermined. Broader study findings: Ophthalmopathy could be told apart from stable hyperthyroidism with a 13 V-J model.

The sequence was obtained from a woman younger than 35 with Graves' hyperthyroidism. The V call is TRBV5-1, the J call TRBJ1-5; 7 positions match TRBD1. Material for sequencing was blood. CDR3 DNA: TGCGCCAGCCGACAGGGTGAGGAGCAGCCCCAGCATTTT. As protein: CASRQGEEQPQHF.